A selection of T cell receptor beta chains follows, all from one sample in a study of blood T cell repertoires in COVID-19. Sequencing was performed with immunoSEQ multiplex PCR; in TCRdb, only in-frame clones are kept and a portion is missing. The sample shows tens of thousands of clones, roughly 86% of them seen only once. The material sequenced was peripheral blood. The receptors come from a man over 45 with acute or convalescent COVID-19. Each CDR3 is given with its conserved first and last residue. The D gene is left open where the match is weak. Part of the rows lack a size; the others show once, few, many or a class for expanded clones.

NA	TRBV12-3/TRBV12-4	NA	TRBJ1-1	CASSRELNTEAFF	TGTGCCAGCAGTAGAGAGTTGAACACTGAAGCTTTCTTT
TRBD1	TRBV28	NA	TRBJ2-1	CATKKGGATDEQFF	TGTGCCACTAAAAAAGGGGGCGCGACCGATGAGCAGTTCTTC
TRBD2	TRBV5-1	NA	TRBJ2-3	CASSSRTSGYTDTQYF	TGCGCCAGCAGCTCCCGGACTAGCGGATACACAGATACGCAGTATTTT
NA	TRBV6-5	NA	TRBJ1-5	CASSRGGAKGQPQHF	TGTGCCAGCAGCCGAGGGGGGGCAAAGGGTCAGCCCCAGCATTTT
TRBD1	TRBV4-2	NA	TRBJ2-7	CASSQGTGRGYEQYF	TGTGCCAGCAGCCAGGGGACAGGTAGAGGATACGAGCAGTACTTC
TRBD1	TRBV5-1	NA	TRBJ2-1	CASSSTGDSYNEQFF	TGCGCCAGCAGCTCGACAGGGGACTCTTACAATGAGCAGTTCTTC
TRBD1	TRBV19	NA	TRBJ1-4	CATRQGSNEKLFF	TGTGCCACTAGACAGGGTTCTAATGAAAAACTGTTTTTT
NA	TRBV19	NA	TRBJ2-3	CASSIYRDPDTQYF	TGTGCCAGTAGTATCTACAGGGATCCAGATACGCAGTATTTT
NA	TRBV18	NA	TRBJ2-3	CASSPRQATLTDTQYF	TGTGCCAGCTCACCCCGACAGGCCACCCTCACAGATACGCAGTATTTT
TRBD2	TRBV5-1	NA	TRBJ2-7	CASSFKGSGGYEQYF	TGCGCCAGCAGCTTCAAAGGTAGCGGGGGTTACGAGCAGTACTTC
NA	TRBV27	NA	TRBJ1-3	CASRRVGGGNTIYF	TGTGCCAGCAGGAGGGTAGGTGGTGGAAACACCATATATTTT
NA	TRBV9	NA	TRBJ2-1	CASSAKLVPPYNEQFF	TGTGCCAGCAGCGCCAAACTAGTTCCCCCCTACAATGAGCAGTTCTTC
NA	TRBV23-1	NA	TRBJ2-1	CASSHNGTLSFYNEQFF	TGCGCCAGCAGTCATAACGGGACTCTCTCCTTTTACAATGAGCAGTTCTTC
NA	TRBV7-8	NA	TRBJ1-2	CASSLVFSGNYGYTF	TGTGCCAGCAGCTTAGTTTTCTCAGGGAACTATGGCTACACCTTC
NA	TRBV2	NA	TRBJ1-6	CASSPGGSYNSPLHF	TGTGCCAGCAGCCCCGGAGGCTCCTATAATTCACCCCTCCACTTT
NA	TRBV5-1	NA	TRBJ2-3	CASSLGIRRGPTDTQYF	TGCGCCAGCAGCTTGGGAATTCGGCGGGGGCCGACAGATACGCAGTATTTT
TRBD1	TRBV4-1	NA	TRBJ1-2	CASSQVHRDRGDYGYTF	TGCGCCAGCAGCCAAGTTCACCGGGACAGGGGCGACTATGGCTACACCTTC
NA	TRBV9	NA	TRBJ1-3	CASSALGGRGNTIYF	TGTGCCAGCAGCGCCTTAGGAGGAAGGGGAAACACCATATATTTT
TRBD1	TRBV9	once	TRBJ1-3	CASSGPGQSGNTIYF	TGTGCCAGCAGCGGACCGGGACAGTCTGGAAACACCATATATTTT
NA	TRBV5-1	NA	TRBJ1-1	CASTDGDGTEAFF	TGCGCCAGCACTGACGGAGATGGCACTGAAGCTTTCTTT
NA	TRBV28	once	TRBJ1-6	CASGGAYSPLHF	TGTGCCAGCGGGGGGGCTTATTCACCCCTCCACTTT
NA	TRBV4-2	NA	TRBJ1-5	CASSQGGGQPQHF	TGTGCCAGCAGCCAGGGGGGTGGTCAGCCCCAGCATTTT
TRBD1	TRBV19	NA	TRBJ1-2	CASSAGTGGDYGYTF	TGTGCCAGTAGTGCCGGGACAGGGGGAGATTATGGCTACACCTTC
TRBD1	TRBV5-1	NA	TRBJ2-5	CASSLSARTGGAETQYF	TGCGCCAGCAGTTTATCTGCCCGGACAGGGGGCGCGGAGACCCAGTACTTC
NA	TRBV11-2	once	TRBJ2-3	CASSLVADTQYF	TGTGCCAGCAGCTTAGTTGCGGATACGCAGTATTTT
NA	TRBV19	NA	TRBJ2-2	CASSMVAGANTGELFF	TGTGCCAGTAGTATGGTGGCGGGGGCAAACACCGGGGAGCTGTTTTTT
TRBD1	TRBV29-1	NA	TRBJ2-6	CSVESLGTGLSGANVLTF	TGCAGCGTTGAATCCCTCGGGACAGGGCTCTCTGGGGCCAACGTCCTGACTTTC
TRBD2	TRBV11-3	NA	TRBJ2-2	CASSVGLPDYTGELFF	TGTGCCAGCAGCGTGGGACTACCAGATTACACCGGGGAGCTGTTTTTT
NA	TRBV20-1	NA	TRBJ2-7	CSASSGEQTSRAF	TGCAGTGCTAGTTCGGGGGAGCAAACCAGTAGGGCCTTC
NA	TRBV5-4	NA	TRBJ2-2	CASSHTRGTGELFF	TGTGCCAGCAGCCATACCAGGGGCACCGGGGAGCTGTTTTTT
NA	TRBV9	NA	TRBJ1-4	CASSVQGRGTNEKLFF	TGTGCCAGCAGCGTACAAGGGCGGGGGACTAATGAAAAACTGTTTTTT
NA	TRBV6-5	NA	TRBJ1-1	CATSQGMNTEAFF	TGTGCCACCTCACAGGGAATGAACACTGAAGCTTTCTTT
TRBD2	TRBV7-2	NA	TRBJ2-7	CASSPRTSAYEQYF	TGTGCCAGCAGCCCGAGGACTAGCGCCTACGAGCAGTACTTC
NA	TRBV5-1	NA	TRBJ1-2	CASSLAANYGYTF	TGCGCCAGCAGCTTGGCTGCTAACTATGGCTACACCTTC
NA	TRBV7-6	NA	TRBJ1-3	CASSPGTNSGNTIYF	TGTGCCAGCAGCCCCGGGACAAACTCTGGAAACACCATATATTTT
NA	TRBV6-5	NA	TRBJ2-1	CASIRGGEQFF	TGTGCCAGCATTCGCGGAGGTGAGCAGTTCTTC
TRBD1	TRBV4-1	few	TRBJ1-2	CASSQETGFHYGYTF	TGCGCCAGCAGCCAAGAGACAGGGTTTCACTATGGCTACACCTTC
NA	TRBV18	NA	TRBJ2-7	CASSQLQGREQYF	TGTGCCAGCTCACAATTACAGGGTCGGGAGCAGTACTTC
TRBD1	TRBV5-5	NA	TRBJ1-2	CASTTTGVYGYTF	TGTGCCAGCACCACGACAGGGGTCTATGGCTACACCTTC
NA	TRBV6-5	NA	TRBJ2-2	CASSPLRRGELFF	TGTGCCAGCAGCCCCCTGCGGCGTGGGGAGCTGTTTTTT
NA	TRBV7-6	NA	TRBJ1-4	CASSLFADEKLFF	TGTGCCAGCAGCTTATTCGCGGATGAAAAACTGTTTTTT
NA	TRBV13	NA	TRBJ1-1	CASSFLGAGTEAFF	TGTGCCAGCAGCTTCCTGGGGGCAGGCACTGAAGCTTTCTTT
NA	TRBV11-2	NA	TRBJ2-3	CASIGLQNTDTQYF	TGTGCCAGCATCGGACTACAGAACACAGATACGCAGTATTTT
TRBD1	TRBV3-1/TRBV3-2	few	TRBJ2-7	CASRQGQGLSYEQYF	TGTGCCAGCAGGCAGGGACAGGGGCTCTCCTACGAGCAGTACTTC
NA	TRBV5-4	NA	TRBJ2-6	CASSLSGAGANVLTF	TGTGCCAGCAGCTTGTCCGGGGCTGGGGCCAACGTCCTGACTTTC
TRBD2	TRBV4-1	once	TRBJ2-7	CASSQGSGGAYEQYF	TGCGCCAGCAGCCAAGGGTCGGGGGGAGCCTACGAGCAGTACTTC
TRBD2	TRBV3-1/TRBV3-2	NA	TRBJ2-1	CASSLRTSSEQFF	TGTGCCAGCAGCCTTCGGACTAGCTCTGAGCAGTTCTTC
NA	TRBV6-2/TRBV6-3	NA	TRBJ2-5	CASSESGVQETQYF	TGTGCCAGCAGCGAGTCAGGCGTCCAAGAGACCCAGTACTTC
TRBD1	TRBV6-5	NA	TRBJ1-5	CASSYPRKDRAEVQHF	TGTGCCAGCAGTTACCCCAGGAAAGACAGGGCGGAGGTCCAGCATTTT
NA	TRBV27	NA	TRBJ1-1	CASSRGGKGNTEAFF	TGTGCCAGCAGCCGGGGGGGCAAGGGAAACACTGAAGCTTTCTTT
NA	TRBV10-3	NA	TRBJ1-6	CAISAGQGNSPLHF	TGTGCCATCAGTGCGGGACAAGGTAATTCACCCCTCCACTTT
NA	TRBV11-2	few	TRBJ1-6	CASSLGPGGTSPLHF	TGTGCCAGCAGCTTAGGTCCGGGAGGGACTTCACCCCTCCACTTT
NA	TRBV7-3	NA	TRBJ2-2	CASSFSGTGELFF	TGTGCCAGCAGCTTTAGTGGCACCGGGGAGCTGTTTTTT
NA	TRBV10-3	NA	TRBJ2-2	CAISEQATGELFF	TGTGCCATCAGTGAGCAAGCGACCGGGGAGCTGTTTTTT
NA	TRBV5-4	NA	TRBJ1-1	CASSLAENTEAFF	TGTGCCAGCAGCTTGGCAGAGAACACTGAAGCTTTCTTT